This T cell receptor beta chain was recovered during a study of early T cells in non-severe SARS-CoV-2 infection. Turning to the study itself: Unsorted whole-blood RNA was sequenced in bulk, leaving chains unpaired. Study outcomes and limitations: Reliance on VDJdb matching favored anti-spike CD8 responses; private and CD4 specificities were missed.

V lost 6 bases and J lost 2; bases outside the gene matches: 11. The germline CDR1 and CDR2 sequences are SEHNR and FQNEAQ (reference sequence). The CDR3 contains 17 residues. This clonotype has ten or more counts. Its target is unknown. Unique molecular identifier tags were affixed to discrete cDNA molecules. TCRdb fed the 5' RACE reads into MiXCR, producing one record per CDR3 protein. The sample comprises roughly 48,000 distinct CDR3 sequences, around 6% of which are singletons, and about 5% rests with the top ten. V usage is TRBV7-9 and J usage is TRBJ1-2, with 11 nucleotides matching TRBD1. Input material: whole blood. The sequence derives from an adult who was a healthcare worker with PCR-confirmed SARS-CoV-2 infection or an uninfected control (not recorded which). The CDR3 nucleotides read TGTGCCAGCAGTTACGTAATTTGGGACAGGGGGAACTATGGCTACACCTTC. It encodes CASSYVIWDRGNYGYTF.